Each of the 3 T cell receptor beta chains below was sequenced from the same sample in a study of blood T cells in healthy people across ages. For the second PCR, which ran for about 6 to 11 cycles, a sample-barcoded 5' primer and a J-beta primer mix were used. A single record per CDR3 protein comes from TCRdb applying MiXCR to the 5' RACE reads. There are roughly 1.6 million distinct CDR3 sequences in the sample; about 35% occur only once, and roughly 12% lies in the top ten. Sequenced input: blood. The source of these receptors is a woman aged 25 to 39 in good health.

This clonotype came up many times. The V gene is TRBV18, the J gene TRBJ2-5; 9 nucleotides align to TRBD1. J lost 1 base, V lost 5 bases, and 5 bases had no gene match. Germline CDR1 and CDR2: KGHSH and LQKENI. There are 15 residues in the CDR3. The CDR3 protein is CASSSRQGVQETQYF. The CDR3 DNA sequence: TGTGCCAGCTCATCACGACAGGGGGTCCAAGAGACCCAGTACTTC.

The chain links TRBV3-1 to TRBJ2-7; 7 bases are shared with TRBD1. CDR1 and CDR2 from the germline V gene are LGHDT and YNNKEL (reference sequence). Trimming at V came to 5 bases and at J to 2 bases, leaving 12 bases not matched to a gene. This CDR3 contains 16 residues. The CDR3 sequence: CASSSSERGLPYEQYF. For the CDR3, the DNA is TGTGCCAGCAGCTCTAGTGAAAGGGGGCTCCCCTACGAGCAGTACTTC.

This clonotype was seen a handful of times. The V call is TRBV7-9, the J call TRBJ2-3, with 15 bases identical to TRBD2. Looked up from germline, CDR1 is SEHNR and CDR2 is FQNEAQ (reference sequence). This CDR3 has 18 residues. The ends lost 8 bases at V and 0 bases at J; junction bases unmatched: 9. The CDR3 here is CASQGLAGGLGSTDTQYF. CDR3 nucleotide sequence: TGTGCCAGCCAGGGACTAGCGGGAGGACTAGGAAGCACAGATACGCAGTATTTT.